The present TCR beta chain was sequenced within a study of cytomegalovirus exposure and HLA in healthy donors. Study-wide results and caveats: Associated with cytomegalovirus, according to the listing, were 150 to 200 TCR beta chains. There were reportedly fewer N-insertions in an Asian-associated ancestry cluster than the approximately 600-donor mean, in a later analysis.

A note on this clone: The antigen remains unidentified.

PCR used 60 Vbeta primers and 13 Jbeta primers. Profiling relied on immunoSEQ multiplex PCR, and the TCRdb table lists in-frame clones only, not all of them. The sample includes some 200,000 clones. The sequence derives from a boy between 10 and 17 years old in good health and CMV-seronegative. The source material was PBMCs.

The CDR3 nucleotides are TGCGCCAGCAGGAGTCGGGGACATAGCACAGATACGCAGTATTTT. Amino acid sequence: CASRSRGHSTDTQYF. The chain recombines TRBV5-1 with TRBJ2-3, with D possibly being TRBD1 (6 bases). This CDR3 region has 15 residues. V was shortened by 5 bases and J by 0 bases, with 13 bases between the two germline ends. Germline V lookup: CDR1 SGHRS, CDR2 YFSETQ.